These 31 T cell receptor beta chains share one sample of origin, sequenced in a study of response to subunit inactivated influenza vaccine. One entry per CDR3 protein results from TCRdb running MiXCR on the RT-PCR reads. This table has approximately 520,000 distinct CDR3 sequences, 16% appearing once. Material: CD4+ T cells sorted from PBMCs, obtained less than 30 months after vaccination. The receptor source for this set is a man aged 50 to 75 who received an inactivated influenza vaccine.

This chain uses TRBV7-9 with TRBJ1-5; TRBD1 matches 7 bases. The CDR3 is made up of 13 amino acids. J lost 5 bases, V lost 5 bases, and 3 bases had no gene match. Germline V lookup: CDR1 SEHNR, CDR2 FQNEAQ (reference sequence). CDR3 sequence (DNA): TGTGCCAGCAGCCGGACAGGAGATCAGCCCCAGCATTTT. Translated: CASSRTGDQPQHF.

V and J are TRBV4-2 and TRBJ1-2, with D unclear. This CDR3 is 14 amino acids long. Germline CDR1 is LGHNA and CDR2 is YNFKEQ. Between the trimmed V and J ends, which lost 1 base and 6 bases, there was a span of 12 bases. The CDR3 sequence is CASSQVGGGHGYTF. The CDR3 DNA sequence: TGTGCCAGCAGCCAAGTGGGAGGAGGGCATGGCTACACCTTC.

This clonotype was counted at least ten times. This rearrangement joins TRBV6-2 or TRBV6-3 to TRBJ2-1; 7 nucleotides align to TRBD2. V lost 5 bases and J lost 1; bases outside the gene matches: 5. From germline, CDR1 is MNHEY and CDR2 SVGEGT. The CDR3 is 15 amino acids. The CDR3 loop is CASSDLGGSYNEQFF. The CDR3 DNA reads as TGTGCCAGCAGTGACCTCGGGGGGTCCTACAATGAGCAGTTCTTC.

The gene calls are TRBV20-1 and TRBJ1-2; no clear D. The CDR3 loop spans 15 amino acids. Germline CDR1 reads DFQATT; CDR2 reads SNEGSKA (reference sequence). With 1 base removed from V and 0 bases from J, the gap between germline ends came to 12 bases. The CDR3 is CSARGSPFTNYGYTF. Here the CDR3 DNA reads TGCAGTGCTAGAGGATCCCCTTTTACTAACTATGGCTACACCTTC.

The CDR3 protein is CASSFDLRGTGELFF. CDR3 DNA sequence: TGTGCCAGCAGCTTTGATTTGCGGGGCACCGGGGAGCTGTTTTTT. The chain joins TRBV11-1 to TRBJ2-2; D is possibly TRBD2 (6 bases). This CDR3 has 15 amino acids. Germline loops: CDR1 SGHAT, CDR2 FQDESV (reference sequence). Trimming took off 3 bases at V and 4 bases at J, with 12 bases between the two ends.

This clonotype was seen only a few times. The J gene is TRBJ1-3, the V gene TRBV10-3; D is undetermined. Per germline, CDR1 ENHRY and CDR2 SYGVKD. There are 15 residues in the CDR3. V was pared by 0 bases and J by 1 base, with 7 bases between. In nucleotides, the CDR3 is TGTGCCATCAGTGAGTCACGAGGGTCTGGAAACACCATATATTTT. Translated: CAISESRGSGNTIYF.

This clonotype was detected only a few times. The chain uses TRBV29-1 and TRBJ1-1; possible D gene TRBD1, 5 bases. The germline CDR1 and CDR2 sequences are SQVTM and ANQGSEA. V shed 7 bases and J shed 3 bases, with 9 bases lying between them. This CDR3 has 11 amino acids. This chain's CDR3 is CSGGQYTEAFF. For the CDR3, the DNA is TGCAGCGGAGGACAATACACTGAAGCTTTCTTT.

This chain uses TRBV11-2 with TRBJ2-1, with D perhaps being TRBD1 or TRBD2 (6 bases each). Trimming left V 5 bases short and J 9 bases short, with 20 bases between. This CDR3 contains 15 residues. Germline assignment: CDR1 SGHAT and CDR2 FQNNGV. CDR3 nucleotide sequence: TGTGCCAGCAGCCCCAACCGGGGGCCTAGCTCTGAGCAGTTCTTC. This translates into CASSPNRGPSSEQFF.

The chain recombines TRBV3-1 with TRBJ2-1, with 11 bases aligning to TRBD2. Looked up from germline, CDR1 is LGHDT and CDR2 is YNNKEL (reference sequence). The ends lost 7 bases at V and 7 bases at J; junction bases unmatched: 9. The length of the CDR3 is 15 residues. The CDR3 loop reads CASTRTSGPPNEQFF. The DNA of the CDR3 is TGTGCCAGCACTCGGACTAGCGGGCCTCCTAATGAGCAGTTCTTC.

This clonotype was seen repeatedly, ten times or more. The chain has TRBV12-3 or TRBV12-4 and TRBJ1-1; D ambiguous. Between the trimmed V and J ends, which lost 0 bases and 3 bases, there was a span of 14 bases. This CDR3 has 16 amino acids. The CDR3 coding sequence is TGTGCCAGCAGTTTAGCCCTATTCACGCGGGACACTGAAGCTTTCTTT. Translated: CASSLALFTRDTEAFF.

The table lists this clonotype with a few counts. This chain connects TRBV7-3 to TRBJ2-1, with D perhaps given as TRBD1 or TRBD2 (5 bases each). Germline loops: CDR1 SGHTA, CDR2 FQGTGA. Trimming left V 4 bases short and J 4 bases short, with 14 bases between. The CDR3 is 15 amino acids. The CDR3 protein is CASSWGKASYNEQFF. The CDR3 region has the DNA TGTGCCAGCAGCTGGGGGAAGGCCTCATACAATGAGCAGTTCTTC.

This clonotype was observed at least ten times. The V gene is TRBV7-8, the J gene TRBJ2-2, with D uncertain. The CDR3 covers 14 residues. CDR1 is SGHVS, CDR2 FQNEAQ, per germline. V dropped 6 bases and J dropped 0 bases, with 8 bases sitting between them. CDR3 in DNA: TGTGCCAGCAGGAGAGCCTCGAACACCGGGGAGCTGTTTTTT. Amino acid sequence: CASRRASNTGELFF.

The table lists this clonotype with many counts. This chain links TRBV7-3 with TRBJ1-1; perhaps TRBD1 as D (5 bases). This CDR3 has 15 amino acids. Germline CDR1 and CDR2: SGHTA and FQGTGA. V lost 5 bases, J lost 0 bases, and 13 bases lay in between. Here the CDR3 reads CASSAAEGMNTEAFF. The CDR3 DNA reads TGTGCCAGCAGCGCGGCGGAGGGGATGAACACTGAAGCTTTCTTT.

Ten or more counts support this clonotype. CDR3 residues: CASSSQTGSNEKLFF. CDR3 nucleotides: TGTGCCAGCAGTAGCCAGACAGGCTCTAATGAAAAACTGTTTTTT. V and J are TRBV12-3 or TRBV12-4 and TRBJ1-4; TRBD1 might be the D (6 bases). Trimming cost V 5 bases and J 3 bases, with 13 bases left between them. The CDR3 is 15 residues long.

The V and J genes are TRBV6-1 and TRBJ2-4; 11 bases are a match to TRBD1. The junction had 5 bases not matched to a gene; V was cut back by 7 bases and J by 3 bases. Germline V lookup: CDR1 MNHNS, CDR2 SASEGT. CDR3 size: 15 residues. In DNA form, the CDR3 reads TGTGCCAGCACTAGGGACAGGGGGGGCAAAAACATTCAGTACTTC. Its translation is CASTRDRGGKNIQYF.

The CDR3 bases are TGCGCCAGCACTCTCCGGGCGGGGGCCAACACCGGGGAGCTGTTTTTT. It codes for CASTLRAGANTGELFF. The rearrangement links TRBV5-1 to TRBJ2-2, with TRBD2 as a possible D gene (7 bases). The CDR3 extends over 16 amino acids. Trimming left V 6 bases short and J 2 bases short, with 17 bases between. CDR1 SGHRS and CDR2 YFSETQ come from the germline V gene.

This clonotype occurred many times. This chain joins TRBV20-1 and TRBJ1-5; D is possibly TRBD1 (5 bases). This CDR3 has 14 amino acids. The germline V and J ends were trimmed by 4 bases and 6 bases, with 16 bases remaining between them. Germline V gene data show CDR1 as DFQATT and CDR2 as SNEGSKA (reference sequence). CDR3 bases: TGCAGTGCTATTCGACAGTCCTCAGCTCAGCCCCAGCATTTT. It yields the protein CSAIRQSSAQPQHF.

This clonotype was recorded a few times. This chain uses TRBV7-2 with TRBJ2-2; TRBD1 or TRBD2 may be the D gene (5 bases each). Trimming took off 6 bases at V and 7 bases at J, with 21 bases between the two ends. Germline CDR1 and CDR2: SGHTA and FQGNSA. The CDR3 contains 16 residues. As DNA, the CDR3 is TGTGCCAGCAGTCCCCGGGTGGGGACGGTTAACGGGGAGCTGTTTTTT. It is translated as CASSPRVGTVNGELFF.

V usage is TRBV24-1 and J usage is TRBJ2-1; 7 bases line up with TRBD2. The J segment lost 0 bases and the V segment lost 3 bases, leaving 4 bases of the junction unmatched. Looked up from germline, CDR1 is KGHDR and CDR2 is SFDVKD. This CDR3 contains 16 residues. CDR3 protein: CATSDGSGASYNEQFF. The CDR3, as DNA: TGTGCCACCAGTGATGGCAGCGGGGCCTCCTACAATGAGCAGTTCTTC.

The chain links TRBV29-1 to TRBJ2-1, with 8 bases that match TRBD2. Per germline, CDR1 SQVTM and CDR2 ANQGSEA. The CDR3 is made up of 15 amino acids. Trimming took 6 bases from V and 4 from J; bases not matched to a gene: 11. The CDR3 spells CSVPTGLGNYNEQFF. The DNA for the CDR3 is TGCAGCGTGCCCACGGGACTAGGAAATTACAATGAGCAGTTCTTC.

In nucleotides, the CDR3 is TGTGCCAGCAACCCCAGGGGACAGGGGAAAAACATTCAGTACTTC. Amino acids: CASNPRGQGKNIQYF. The chain has TRBV5-6 and TRBJ2-4; 10 bases line up with TRBD1. There are 15 residues in the CDR3. Germline lookup yields CDR1 SGHDT and CDR2 YYEEEE. V trimming: 6 bases; J trimming: 4 bases; junction bases outside the gene matches: 7.

The rearrangement links TRBV6-2 or TRBV6-3 to TRBJ2-7, with 7 bases that match TRBD1. Germline V lookup: CDR1 MNHEY, CDR2 SVGEGT. V shed 7 bases and J 6 bases; nucleotides not matched to a gene: 9. This CDR3 comprises 13 residues. CDR3 DNA: TGTGCCAGCAAGACAGGGACGTTGGGCGAGCAGTACTTC. Protein product: CASKTGTLGEQYF.

This clonotype was found a few times. This chain joins TRBV9 and TRBJ2-1; maybe TRBD2 (6 bases). CDR3 length equals 15 residues. Germline V gene sequence: CDR1 SGDLS, CDR2 YYNGEE. Trimming removed 0 bases from V and 7 bases from J, with 14 bases in between. The CDR3 nucleotides are TGTGCCAGCAGCGTAGAACCGGGAGTGGGAAATGAGCAGTTCTTC. Amino acids: CASSVEPGVGNEQFF.

This clonotype has just a few counts. V is TRBV5-4 and J is TRBJ2-6, with a weak D call TRBD1 (5 bases). In germline, CDR1 is SGHNT, CDR2 YYREEE (reference sequence). V gave up 3 bases and J gave up 0 bases, with 10 bases separating them. The CDR3 consists of 16 residues. In DNA, the CDR3 is TGTGCCAGCAGCTCTGGGGCGTTCTCTGGGGCCAACGTCCTGACTTTC. Translating it yields CASSSGAFSGANVLTF.

In the case of this clonotype: One end of the junction does not line up with germline, which may come from a read error. This chain connects TRBV28 to TRBJ2-4; 9 bases fit TRBD1. This CDR3 region has 18 residues. Per the germline V gene, CDR1 is MDHEN and CDR2 is SYDVKM. The CDR3 sequence is CASSPPLQTGGRGYIRYF. The DNA for the CDR3 is TGTGCCAGCAGTCCCCCCTTACAAACAGGGGGCAGGGGGTACATTCGGTACTTC.

This chain joins TRBV23-1 and TRBJ1-5; D gene ambiguous. TRBV23-1 is treated as an ORF (open reading frame) with a function not yet certain. The V gene lost 4 bases and the J gene lost 5 bases, with 9 bases spanning the gap. This CDR3 has 13 residues. The CDR3 region is CASSPAHYQPQHF. Here the CDR3 DNA reads TGCGCCAGCAGTCCAGCCCATTATCAGCCCCAGCATTTT.

The chain couples TRBV20-1 to TRBJ1-1, with D possibly TRBD1 on 6 matching bases. This CDR3 comprises 14 residues. V lost 1 base, J lost 3 bases, and 12 bases lay in between. The germline V gene encodes CDR1 DFQATT and CDR2 SNEGSKA (reference sequence). CDR3 sequence reads: CSARAFRGDTEAFF. CDR3 nucleotide sequence: TGCAGTGCTAGAGCATTTAGGGGGGACACTGAAGCTTTCTTT.

The sample holds many counts of this clonotype. The chain employs TRBV28 and TRBJ1-5, with a possible D match to TRBD1 (5 bases). Germline CDR1 MDHEN, CDR2 SYDVKM. V dropped 7 bases and J dropped 4 bases, with 20 bases sitting between them. The CDR3 totals 16 residues. The CDR3 region is CASIRQGGLGNQPQHF. CDR3 nucleotide sequence: TGTGCCAGCATTCGGCAGGGCGGATTAGGAAATCAGCCCCAGCATTTT.

This clonotype was seen a handful of times. V usage is TRBV4-1 and J usage is TRBJ1-3; 7 bases map to TRBD1. Trimming took 1 base from V and 0 from J; bases not matched to a gene: 0. Germline assignment: CDR1 MGHRA and CDR2 YSYEKL. The CDR3 loop spans 15 amino acids. For the CDR3, the DNA is TGCGCCAGCAGCCAAGCAGGGGGCTCTGGAAACACCATATATTTT. The encoded protein is CASSQAGGSGNTIYF.

This chain uses TRBV7-9 with TRBJ1-1, with D possibly being TRBD1 (5 bases). The CDR3 is 15 amino acids. Trimming stripped 5 bases from V and 5 bases from J, with 18 bases between. Per the germline V gene, CDR1 is SEHNR and CDR2 is FQNEAQ (reference sequence). As DNA, the CDR3 is TGTGCCAGCAGCCCCGTAGGGGTCGACGTGACTGAAGCTTTCTTT. Its translation: CASSPVGVDVTEAFF.

This clonotype occurred many times. The gene calls are TRBV6-2 or TRBV6-3 and TRBJ2-1; 12 bases line up with TRBD2. The CDR3 is made up of 19 amino acids. The J segment lost 0 bases and the V segment lost 8 bases, leaving 14 bases of the junction unmatched. Looked up from germline, CDR1 is MNHEY and CDR2 is SVGEGT. The CDR3 spells CASGSLAGGLLSSYNEQFF. The CDR3 DNA is TGTGCCAGCGGGTCACTAGCGGGGGGACTCCTGAGCTCCTACAATGAGCAGTTCTTC.